A single T cell receptor beta chain is shown here with its context. Tissue processing of the graft released intraepithelial and lamina propria lymphocytes from it. The entry originates in a study of graft-versus-host responses after intestinal transplantation. Study context: Grafts that recipients had were multivisceral, liver-intestinal, or isolated intestinal transplants.

This CDR3 comprises 15 residues. Repertoires were generated with immunoSEQ multiplex PCR, while TCRdb's copy carries only in-frame clones and drops some. The table records roughly 5,100 clones, approximately 80% of them present only once. The clonotype comes from a human patient who received an intestinal transplant, so some T cells may come from the graft donor. Specimen: ileum tissue, collected approximately 130 days after intestinal transplantation. The chain uses TRBV21-1 and TRBJ2-7; TRBD1, the table's D call, was not compared with the DNA. TRBV21-1 is designated a pseudogene. The DNA for the CDR3 is TGTGCCAGCAGCAACTACGGGACAGGACCCTACGAGCAGTACTTC. It yields the protein CASSNYGTGPYEQYF.